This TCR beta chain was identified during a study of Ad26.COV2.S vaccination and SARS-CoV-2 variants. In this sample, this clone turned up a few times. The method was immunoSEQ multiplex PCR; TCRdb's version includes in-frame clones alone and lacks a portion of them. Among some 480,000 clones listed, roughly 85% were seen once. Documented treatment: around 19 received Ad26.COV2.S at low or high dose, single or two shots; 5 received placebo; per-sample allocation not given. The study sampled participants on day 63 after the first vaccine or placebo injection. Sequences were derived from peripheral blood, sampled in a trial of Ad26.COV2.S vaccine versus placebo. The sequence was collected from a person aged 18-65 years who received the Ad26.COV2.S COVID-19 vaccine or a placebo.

The CDR3 coding sequence is TGTGCCAGCAGTTACTCCGGCAGTCTGGGAGGCTACACCTTC. Amino acids: CASSYSGSLGGYTF. The V and J genes are TRBV6-5 and TRBJ1-2; no clear D. Germline CDR1 MNHEY, CDR2 SVGAGI. Between the trimmed V and J ends, which lost 0 bases and 8 bases, there was a span of 13 bases. CDR3 size: 14 residues.